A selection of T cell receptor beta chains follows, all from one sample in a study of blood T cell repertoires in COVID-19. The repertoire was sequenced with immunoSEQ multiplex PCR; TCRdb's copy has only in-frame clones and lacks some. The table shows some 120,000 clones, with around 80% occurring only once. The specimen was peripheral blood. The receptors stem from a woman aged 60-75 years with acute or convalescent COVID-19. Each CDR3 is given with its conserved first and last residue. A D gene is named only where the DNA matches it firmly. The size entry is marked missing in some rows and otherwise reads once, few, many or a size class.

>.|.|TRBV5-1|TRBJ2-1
CASSLVWSSYNEQFF
TGCGCCAGCAGCTTGGTGTGGAGCTCCTACAATGAGCAGTTCTTC
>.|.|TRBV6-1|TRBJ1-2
CASSENEGVYGYTF
TGTGCCAGCAGTGAAAATGAGGGCGTCTATGGCTACACCTTC
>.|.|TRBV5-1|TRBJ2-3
CASSLDNTDTQYF
TGCGCCAGCAGCTTGGACAACACAGATACGCAGTATTTT
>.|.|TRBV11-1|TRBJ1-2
CASSLSTRNYGYTF
TGTGCCAGCAGCCTTTCTACCCGAAACTATGGCTACACCTTC
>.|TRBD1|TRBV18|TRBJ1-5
CASSPGQGNQPQHF
TGTGCCAGCTCACCGGGACAGGGCAATCAGCCCCAGCATTTT
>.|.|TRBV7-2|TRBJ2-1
CASKGGSLEQFF
TGTGCCAGCAAGGGGGGGAGCCTTGAGCAGTTCTTC
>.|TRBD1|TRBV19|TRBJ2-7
CASTPGQGSGTYEQYF
TGTGCCAGTACCCCGGGACAGGGGAGTGGGACCTACGAGCAGTACTTC
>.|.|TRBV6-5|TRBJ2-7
CASSTTPTSYEQYF
TGTGCCAGCAGTACGACACCGACGTCGTACGAGCAGTACTTC
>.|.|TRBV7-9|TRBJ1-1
CASSFPLTGRNTEAFF
TGTGCCAGCAGCTTTCCACTAACAGGTAGGAACACTGAAGCTTTCTTT
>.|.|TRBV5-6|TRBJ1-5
CASSLQQGNNQPQHF
TGTGCCAGCAGCCTCCAGCAGGGTAACAATCAGCCCCAGCATTTT
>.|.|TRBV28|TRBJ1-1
CATALSRAGGLTEAFF
TGTGCCACCGCCCTATCCCGGGCCGGGGGGCTCACTGAAGCTTTCTTT
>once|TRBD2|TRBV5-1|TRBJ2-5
CASSPGLTSGVQETQYF
TGCGCCAGCAGCCCCGGCTTGACTAGCGGGGTGCAAGAGACCCAGTACTTC
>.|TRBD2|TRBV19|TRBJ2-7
CASSLRGGDEQYF
TGTGCCAGTAGTCTTCGCGGGGGGGACGAGCAGTACTTC
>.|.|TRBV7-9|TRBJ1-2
CASSSGRQEYGYTF
TGTGCCAGCAGCTCCGGAAGACAGGAGTACGGCTACACCTTC
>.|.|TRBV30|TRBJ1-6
CAGGLPLHF
TGTGCCGGAGGGTTACCCCTCCACTTT
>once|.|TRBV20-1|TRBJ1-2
CSVVGPRGYTF
TGCAGTGTCGTGGGCCCCCGGGGCTACACCTTC
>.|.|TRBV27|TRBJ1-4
CASSSYRETNEKLFF
TGTGCCAGCAGTTCCTACAGAGAAACGAATGAAAAACTGTTTTTT
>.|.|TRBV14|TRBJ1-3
CASSQDWALSGNTIYF
TGTGCCAGCAGCCAAGATTGGGCTCTCTCTGGAAACACCATATATTTT
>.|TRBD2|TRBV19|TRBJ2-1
CASSDWGGSSYNEQFF
TGTGCCAGTAGTGATTGGGGAGGGAGCTCCTACAATGAGCAGTTCTTC
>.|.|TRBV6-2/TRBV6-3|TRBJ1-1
CASSLTGLNTEAFF
TGTGCCAGCAGTTTGACAGGCCTCAACACTGAAGCTTTCTTT
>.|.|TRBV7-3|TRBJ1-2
CASSWGEVGGGYTF
TGTGCCAGCAGCTGGGGGGAGGTTGGCGGTGGCTACACCTTC
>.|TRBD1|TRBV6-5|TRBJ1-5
CASSYRDRHQPQHF
TGTGCCAGCAGTTACCGGGACAGGCATCAGCCCCAGCATTTT
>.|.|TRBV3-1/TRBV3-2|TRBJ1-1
CASSRRGQTEAFF
TGTGCCAGCAGCCGCAGGGGACAAACTGAAGCTTTCTTT
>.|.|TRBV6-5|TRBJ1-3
CASSYSAGDGNTIYF
TGTGCCAGCAGTTACTCCGCAGGGGACGGAAACACCATATATTTT
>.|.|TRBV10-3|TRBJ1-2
CAISDQNNYGYTF
TGTGCCATCAGTGATCAGAATAACTATGGCTACACCTTC
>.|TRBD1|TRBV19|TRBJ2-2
CASSKTGATLTNTGELFF
TGTGCCAGTAGCAAGACAGGGGCGACCCTGACGAACACCGGGGAGCTGTTTTTT
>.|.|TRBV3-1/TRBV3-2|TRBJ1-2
CASSWGSANYGYTF
TGTGCCAGTTCTTGGGGCAGTGCTAACTATGGCTACACCTTC
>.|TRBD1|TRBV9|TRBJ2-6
CASSSGGAGANVLTF
TGTGCCAGCAGCTCAGGGGGCGCTGGGGCCAACGTCCTGACTTTC
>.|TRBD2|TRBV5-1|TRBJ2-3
CASSPPGLAGRTDTQYF
TGCGCCAGCAGCCCCCCGGGCCTAGCGGGCCGCACAGATACGCAGTATTTT
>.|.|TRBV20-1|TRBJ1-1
CSAGLWEEAFF
TGCAGTGCTGGCCTATGGGAGGAAGCTTTCTTT
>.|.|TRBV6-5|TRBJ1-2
CASSYAGSGGYTF
TGTGCCAGCAGTTACGCTGGTTCGGGGGGCTACACCTTC
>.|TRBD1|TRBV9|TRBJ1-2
CASSVGTGNYGYTF
TGTGCCAGCAGCGTAGGGACAGGAAACTATGGCTACACCTTC
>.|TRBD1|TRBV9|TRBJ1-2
CASSVATGADYGYTF
TGTGCCAGCAGCGTAGCTACAGGGGCGGACTATGGCTACACCTTC
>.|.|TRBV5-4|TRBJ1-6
CASSRSGGTNSPLHF
TGTGCCAGCTCAAGATCCGGGGGTACAAATTCACCCCTCCACTTT
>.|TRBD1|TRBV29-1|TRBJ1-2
CSVGQGGNYGYTF
TGCAGCGTTGGACAGGGGGGTAACTATGGCTACACCTTC
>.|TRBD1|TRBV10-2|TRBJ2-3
CASGQGATDTQYF
TGCGCCAGCGGACAGGGGGCAACAGATACGCAGTATTTT